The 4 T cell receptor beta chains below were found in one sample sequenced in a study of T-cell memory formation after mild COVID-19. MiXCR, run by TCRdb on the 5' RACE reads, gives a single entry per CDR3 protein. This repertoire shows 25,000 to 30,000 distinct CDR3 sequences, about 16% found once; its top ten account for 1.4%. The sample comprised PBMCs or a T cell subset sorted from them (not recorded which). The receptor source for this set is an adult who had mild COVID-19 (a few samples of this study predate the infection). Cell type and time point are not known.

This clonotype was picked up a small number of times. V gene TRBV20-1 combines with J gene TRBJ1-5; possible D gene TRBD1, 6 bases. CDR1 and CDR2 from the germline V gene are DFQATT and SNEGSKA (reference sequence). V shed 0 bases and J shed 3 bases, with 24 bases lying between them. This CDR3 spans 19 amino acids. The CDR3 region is CSARDVGGLPGGFNQPQHF. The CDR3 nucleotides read TGCAGTGCTAGAGATGTAGGGGGGCTCCCCGGGGGCTTCAATCAGCCCCAGCATTTT.

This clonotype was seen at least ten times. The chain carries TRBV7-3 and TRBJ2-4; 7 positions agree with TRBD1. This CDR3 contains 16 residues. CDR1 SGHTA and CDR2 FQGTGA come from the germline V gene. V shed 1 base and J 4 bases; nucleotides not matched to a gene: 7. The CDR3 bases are TGTGCCAGCAGCTTAATAACCCGGGACAGTAAAAACATTCAGTACTTC. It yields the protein CASSLITRDSKNIQYF.

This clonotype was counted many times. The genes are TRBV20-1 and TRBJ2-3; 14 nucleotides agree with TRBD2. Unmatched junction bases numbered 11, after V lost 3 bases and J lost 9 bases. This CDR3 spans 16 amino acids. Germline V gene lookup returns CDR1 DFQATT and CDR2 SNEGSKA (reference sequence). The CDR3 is CSARVGLAGVQMTQYF. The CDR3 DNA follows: TGCAGTGCTAGGGTGGGACTAGCGGGAGTTCAAATGACGCAGTATTTT.

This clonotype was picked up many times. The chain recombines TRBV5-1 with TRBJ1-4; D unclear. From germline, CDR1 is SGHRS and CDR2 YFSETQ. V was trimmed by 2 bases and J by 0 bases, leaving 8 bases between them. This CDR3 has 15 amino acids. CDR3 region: CASSFMGSTNEKLFF. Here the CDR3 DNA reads TGCGCCAGCAGCTTCATGGGTTCAACTAATGAAAAACTGTTTTTT.